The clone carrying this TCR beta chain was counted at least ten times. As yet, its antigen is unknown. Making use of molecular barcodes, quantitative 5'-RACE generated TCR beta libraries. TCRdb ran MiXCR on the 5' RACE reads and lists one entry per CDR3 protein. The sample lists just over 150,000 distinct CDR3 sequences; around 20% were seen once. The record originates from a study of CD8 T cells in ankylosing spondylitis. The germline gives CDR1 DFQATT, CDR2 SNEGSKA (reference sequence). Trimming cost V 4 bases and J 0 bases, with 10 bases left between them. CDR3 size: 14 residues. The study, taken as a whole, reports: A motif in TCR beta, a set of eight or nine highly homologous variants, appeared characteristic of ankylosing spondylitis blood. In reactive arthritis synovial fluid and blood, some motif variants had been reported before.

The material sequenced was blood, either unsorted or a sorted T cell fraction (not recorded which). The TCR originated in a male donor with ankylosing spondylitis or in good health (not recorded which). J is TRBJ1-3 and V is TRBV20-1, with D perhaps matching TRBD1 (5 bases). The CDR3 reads CSATDSLSGNTIYF. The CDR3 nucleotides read TGCAGTGCTACCGACAGCCTCTCTGGAAACACCATATATTTT.